This T cell receptor (beta chain) was sequenced in a study of EBV T-cell therapy then PD-1 blockade in nasopharyngeal carcinoma. As concerns this clone: The target antigen is unknown.

The CDR3 runs 13 residues. Germline V lookup: CDR1 MNHEY, CDR2 SVGAGI. V gave up 10 bases and J gave up 10 bases, with 17 bases separating them. Libraries were prepared by immunoSEQ multiplex PCR; TCRdb keeps only in-frame clonotypes and omits some of them. The repertoire includes more than 20,000 clones, 82% of them detected once, and 20% to 25% sits in the top ten. The treatment was: AdE1-LMPpoly-expanded autologous EBV-specific T-cell therapy followed by anti-PD-1 nivolumab. This sample comprised CD8+ T cells from blood, obtained at day -245 from a patient whose treatment included autologous EBV-specific T cells and nivolumab. The chain carries TRBV6-5 and TRBJ1-6; D may be TRBD1 (5 bases). This sequence originates from a man in his forties with nasopharyngeal carcinoma. CDR3 nucleotides: TGTGCCACACTGGGCAGGGAAGGATCACCCCTCCACTTT. This gives the protein CATLGREGSPLHF.